Below are 23 T cell receptor beta chains sequenced from a single sample in a study of T cells in localized non-small cell lung cancer. The method was immunoSEQ multiplex PCR; TCRdb's version includes in-frame clones alone and lacks a portion of them. The data hold 55,000 to 80,000 clones, with approximately 85% observed a single time. Sequenced here: peripheral blood, sampled before any cancer treatment. These receptors came from a female donor over 55 with stage I lung adenocarcinoma.

The V gene is TRBV2, the J gene TRBJ2-1, with no clear D. The length of the CDR3 is 13 residues. The V and J ends lost 7 bases and 1 base respectively, with 8 bases between them. CDR1 is SNHLY and CDR2 is FYNNEI in the germline V gene. Written as DNA, the CDR3 is TGTGCCAGCAAGCCCCGGTCCTACAATGAGCAGTTCTTC. It translates to CASKPRSYNEQFF.

CDR3 in DNA: TGTGCCAGCAGGAGTTTCACCAGTGGGGCTGAAGCTTTCTTT. Protein product: CASRSFTSGAEAFF. This chain uses TRBV6-5 with TRBJ1-1, with unresolved D. Trimming took off 6 bases at V and 6 bases at J, with 17 bases between the two ends. The CDR3 totals 14 residues. Germline V gene sequence: CDR1 MNHEY, CDR2 SVGAGI.

The chain recombines TRBV2 with TRBJ1-1; D remains unclear. CDR1 SNHLY and CDR2 FYNNEI come from the germline V gene. V dropped 4 bases and J dropped 2 bases, with 11 bases sitting between them. The CDR3 sequence is 14 residues long. CDR3 protein: CASSAKAGNTEAFF. CDR3 DNA sequence: TGTGCCAGCAGTGCGAAAGCAGGTAACACTGAAGCTTTCTTT.

The chain has TRBV10-3 and TRBJ2-4, with 8 nucleotides matching TRBD2. Germline-derived CDR1 and CDR2 are ENHRY and SYGVKD. CDR3 length: 15 amino acids. J was trimmed by 9 bases and V by 2 bases; bases with no gene match: 9. DNA for the CDR3: TGTGCCATCAGTGAGGGACTAGCTGCAAAACCCATTCAGTACTTC. Translation: CAISEGLAAKPIQYF.

This chain uses TRBV15 with TRBJ2-6; no clear D gene. V lost 0 bases to trimming and J lost 1 base, with 4 bases between them. The CDR3 length is 15 residues. Germline CDR1 reads LNHNV; CDR2 reads YYDKDF (reference sequence). The CDR3 region is CATSRDASGANVLTF. CDR3 nucleotides: TGTGCCACCAGCAGAGACGCTTCTGGGGCCAACGTCCTGACTTTC.

DNA of the CDR3: TGTGCCAGCAGCTGGGGACTAGCGGGGGTGGGCGGAGAGACCCAGTACTTC. Translated, it gives CASSWGLAGVGGETQYF. V and J are TRBV5-6 and TRBJ2-5; 14 bases align to TRBD2. CDR1 SGHDT and CDR2 YYEEEE come from the germline V gene. The ends lost 3 bases at V and 4 bases at J; junction bases unmatched: 8. The CDR3 spans 17 residues.

The rearrangement joins TRBV5-6 to TRBJ1-5; TRBD1 might be the D (5 bases). The CDR3 is 19 residues long. The V end was cut by 4 bases, the J end by 2 bases, with 25 bases between. Germline CDR1 is SGHDT and CDR2 is YYEEEE. The CDR3 sequence: CASSARRGARPVGNQPQHF. DNA for the CDR3: TGTGCCAGCAGCGCGCGGAGAGGGGCCAGGCCGGTCGGCAATCAGCCCCAGCATTTT.

The gene calls are TRBV5-1 and TRBJ2-7; 10 bases fit TRBD2. CDR3 length: 15 amino acids. Germline V gene sequence: CDR1 SGHRS, CDR2 YFSETQ. Germline trimming cut 3 bases from V and 3 bases from J; bases unmatched to any gene: 6. This CDR3 is CASSSGLAASYEQYF. DNA for the CDR3: TGCGCCAGCAGCTCCGGACTAGCGGCGAGCTACGAGCAGTACTTC. The entire variable domain, with the rest obtained from reference TRBV5-1 and TRBJ2-7, is as follows: KAGVTQTPRYLIKTRGQQVTLSCSPISGHRSVSWYQQTPGQGLQFLFEYFSETQRNKGNFPGRFSGRQFSNSRSEMNVSTLELGDSALYLCASSSGLAASYEQYFGPGTRLTVT.

The rearrangement uses TRBV6-6 and TRBJ2-1; D remains unclear. V lost 4 bases and J 4 bases, leaving 5 bases between the germline ends. The germline gives CDR1 MNHNY, CDR2 SVGAGI (reference sequence). The CDR3 is 12 amino acids. In nucleotides, the CDR3 is TGTGCCAGCAGTTCCCATTACAATGAGCAGTTCTTC. It yields the protein CASSSHYNEQFF.

In DNA form, the CDR3 reads TGTGCCAGCGTTCCCTCCTTAGCCTATAATTCACCCCTCCACTTT. The encoded protein is CASVPSLAYNSPLHF. The chain recombines TRBV6-1 with TRBJ1-6; D is uncertain. Germline CDR1 reads MNHNS; CDR2 reads SASEGT. The CDR3 loop spans 15 amino acids. V dropped 8 bases and J dropped 2 bases, with 13 bases sitting between them.

J is TRBJ1-4 and V is TRBV6-5; unclear D gene. CDR3 length: 14 residues. The germline V and J ends were trimmed by 4 bases and 0 bases, with 6 bases remaining between them. Germline assignment: CDR1 MNHEY and CDR2 SVGAGI. DNA for the CDR3: TGTGCCAGCAGTTCTTATACAACTAATGAAAAACTGTTTTTT. Translating it yields CASSSYTTNEKLFF.

The chain carries TRBV6-1 and TRBJ2-7, with a tentative D call TRBD1 (5 bases). The ends were cut back, 6 bases at V and 5 bases at J, with 14 bases in the middle. The CDR3 runs 13 residues. The germline V gene encodes CDR1 MNHNS and CDR2 SASEGT. The CDR3 sequence: CASRGQGGDEQYF. The CDR3 DNA follows: TGTGCCAGCAGAGGGCAGGGTGGGGACGAGCAGTACTTC.

This chain links TRBV6-1 with TRBJ2-7; D gene uncertain. CDR1 is MNHNS, CDR2 SASEGT, per germline. V lost 5 bases to trimming and J lost 2 bases, with 13 bases between them. The CDR3 spans 14 residues. CDR3 region: CASSTYLGAYEQYF. CDR3 DNA sequence: TGTGCCAGCAGTACTTATTTAGGCGCCTACGAGCAGTACTTC.

This sequence joins TRBV5-1 and TRBJ2-5; tentatively, D is TRBD2 (5 bases). CDR3 size: 13 residues. CDR1 and CDR2 (germline): SGHRS, YFSETQ. Trimming shortened V by 0 bases and J by 7 bases, and 10 bases separated the two germline ends. Written as DNA, the CDR3 is TGCGCCAGCAGCTTGGAACATGGAGGGACCCAGTACTTC. Encoded protein: CASSLEHGGTQYF.

Remarks on this clone: At one of its ends the junction is not consistent with the germline gene, which may arise from a read error. The chain combines TRBV25-1 with TRBJ1-2; 8 positions match TRBD1. The CDR3 has 17 residues. Per germline, CDR1 MGHDK and CDR2 SYGVNS. CDR3 in DNA: TGTGCCAGCACTGAAGGGGGGCAGGGGGCAACCAACTATGGCTACACCTTC. Amino acids: CASTEGGQGATNYGYTF.

This chain links TRBV5-4 with TRBJ2-7; the match to TRBD1 covers 7 bases. Germline assignment: CDR1 SGHNT and CDR2 YYREEE (reference sequence). The CDR3 is 15 amino acids. With V trimmed by 3 bases and J by 1 base, 7 bases remained unmatched. Here the CDR3 reads CASSSQTGKSYEQYF. DNA of the CDR3: TGTGCCAGCAGCTCCCAGACAGGGAAGTCCTACGAGCAGTACTTC. The full variable domain, its missing parts supplied by reference TRBV5-4 and TRBJ2-7, is ETGVTQSPTHLIKTRGQQVTLRCSSQSGHNTVSWYQQALGQGPQFIFQYYREEENGRGNFPPRFSGLQFPNYSSELNVNALELDDSALYLCASSSQTGKSYEQYFGPGTRLTVT.

The chain links TRBV10-3 to TRBJ1-1, with TRBD1 matching over 9 bases. The CDR3 covers 14 residues. Germline V gene data show CDR1 as ENHRY and CDR2 as SYGVKD. V shed 6 bases and J 5 bases; nucleotides not matched to a gene: 7. The CDR3 bases are TGTGCCATCAGGCCCGGACAGGGGAAGACTGAAGCTTTCTTT. Protein: CAIRPGQGKTEAFF.

This rearrangement joins TRBV7-6 to TRBJ1-4; D is ambiguous. The CDR3 is made up of 12 amino acids. V was pared by 3 bases and J by 5 bases, with 4 bases between. Per the germline V gene, CDR1 is SGHVS and CDR2 is FNYEAQ. CDR3 amino acids: CASSLENEKLFF. CDR3 bases: TGTGCCAGCAGCTTGGAGAATGAAAAACTGTTTTTT.

The CDR3 loop is CASSAFYPTGELFF. In nucleotides, the CDR3 is TGTGCCAGTAGCGCCTTCTACCCCACCGGGGAGCTGTTTTTT. The genes are TRBV19 and TRBJ2-2; no clear D gene. Germline values: CDR1 LNHDA, CDR2 SQIVND (reference sequence). V was trimmed by 6 bases and J by 4 bases, leaving 12 bases between them. The CDR3 totals 14 residues.

DNA of the CDR3: TGTGCCAGCAGCTCGTCGACGGACTGGACAGGGAATTCACCCCTCCACTTT. As protein: CASSSSTDWTGNSPLHF. J is TRBJ1-6 and V is TRBV7-9, with 8 bases lining up with TRBD1. This CDR3 has 17 residues. Germline CDR1 is SEHNR and CDR2 is FQNEAQ (reference sequence). V dropped 4 bases and J dropped 7; count of bases not matched to a gene: 12.

V and J are TRBV12-2 and TRBJ2-1; the table's D call, TRBD1, was not checked against the DNA. TRBV12-2 is deemed a pseudogene. The CDR3 spans 16 residues. CDR3 sequence reads: CASRLEDRGVRDEQFF. CDR3 in DNA: TGTGCAAGTCGCTTAGAGGACAGGGGTGTACGGGATGAGCAGTTCTTC.

The chain carries TRBV5-6 and TRBJ1-5; D may be TRBD1 (5 bases). There are 15 residues in the CDR3. Between the trimmed V and J ends, which lost 0 bases and 6 bases, there was a span of 13 bases. Germline CDR1 is SGHDT and CDR2 is YYEEEE. Here the CDR3 reads CASSLVQSGGQPQHF. CDR3 DNA: TGTGCCAGCAGCTTGGTTCAATCCGGGGGTCAGCCCCAGCATTTT.

This sequence joins TRBV5-6 and TRBJ2-7, with no clear D. This CDR3 region has 13 residues. CDR1 is SGHDT, CDR2 YYEEEE, per germline. V was cut by 4 bases and J by 4 bases, with 12 bases left in between. Here the CDR3 DNA reads TGTGCCAGCAGCCCCCTTGGCCTATACGAGCAGTACTTC. It codes for CASSPLGLYEQYF.